This is a list of T cell receptor beta chains from one sample in a study of blood T cells in healthy people across ages. TCRdb itself ran the 5' RACE reads through MiXCR, one entry per CDR3 protein. This table holds some 760,000 distinct CDR3 sequences, 20% to 25% found once. These records were also assigned to another study, of T cells of mothers and their children.

Sequences were obtained from blood. The receptor set was obtained from a boy between 10 and 17 years old in good health. Each CDR3 is given with its conserved first and last residue. Fields, in order: V gene, D gene, J gene, clone size, CDR3 DNA, CDR3 protein. D genes are given only for firm matches. Clone sizes are given selectively: once, few, many, or a class where the clone is expanded.

>TRBV27|TRBD1|TRBJ2-7|.
TGTGCCAGCAGCCCGCTTTGGGACAGGTTCAGACCCTACGAGCAGTACTTC
CASSPLWDRFRPYEQYF
>TRBV11-2|TRBD2|TRBJ2-1|.
TGTGCCAGCAGCTTTGGGGGAGGGCCCTATGAGCAGTTCTTC
CASSFGGGPYEQFF
>TRBV27|.|TRBJ2-1|few
TGTGCCAGCAGTTTAACAGGGAGGTACAATGAGCAGTTCTTC
CASSLTGRYNEQFF
>TRBV27|TRBD2|TRBJ2-7|.
TGTGCCAGCAGATCCACCGGGACTAGCGGGCCACTGCTCTACGAGCAGTACTTC
CASRSTGTSGPLLYEQYF
>TRBV20-1|TRBD2|TRBJ2-3|.
TGCAGTGCCCCCGAGAGCGGGAGATATACGCAGTATTTT
CSAPESGRYTQYF
>TRBV6-5|.|TRBJ2-5|few
TGTGCCAGCAGTTACCACAGGACTCAAGAGACCCAGTACTTC
CASSYHRTQETQYF
>TRBV19|TRBD1|TRBJ2-7|once
TGTGCCAGTAGTGCCGGACAGGGCCACTCCTACGAGCAGTACTTC
CASSAGQGHSYEQYF
>TRBV29-1|TRBD1|TRBJ1-1|.
TGCAGCGTTGACCTTCAGACAGGGTGGACTGAAGCTTTCTTT
CSVDLQTGWTEAFF
>TRBV4-1|.|TRBJ2-5|few
TGCGCCAGCAGCCAAGATAGGAGACGAGTCCAGTACTTC
CASSQDRRRVQYF
>TRBV5-1|.|TRBJ1-3|.
TGCGCCAGCAGCCATACAGGGCGCGCCGACTCTGGAAACACCATATATTTT
CASSHTGRADSGNTIYF
>TRBV29-1|TRBD2|TRBJ2-7|.
TGCAACGTTTATGGGGGGACTAGTGTCTACGAGCAGTACTTC
CNVYGGTSVYEQYF
>TRBV5-1|TRBD1|TRBJ2-1|few
TGCGCCAGCAGCTTGGTCGGGGACAGGGATATGGATGAGCAGTTCTTC
CASSLVGDRDMDEQFF
>TRBV20-1|.|TRBJ2-4|.
TGCAGTGCCGACGGCAGGGATCTAGCCAAAAACATTCAGTACTTC
CSADGRDLAKNIQYF
>TRBV4-3|TRBD1|TRBJ1-4|few
TGCGCCAGCAGCCGGACAGGGTATGAAAAACTGTTTTTT
CASSRTGYEKLFF
>TRBV12-3/TRBV12-4|TRBD2|TRBJ2-7|.
TGTGCCAGTAGTTCGGGACTAGCGGGCGCCTCTGTGTACGAGCAGTACTTC
CASSSGLAGASVYEQYF
>TRBV12-3/TRBV12-4|.|TRBJ1-1|few
TGTGCCAGCAGCCCCCAGGTCGGGCGTAGGAACACTGAAGCTTTCTTT
CASSPQVGRRNTEAFF
>TRBV3-1|TRBD1|TRBJ1-2|few
TGTGCCAGCAACCCCCCCGGGACAGGGTATGGCTACACCTTC
CASNPPGTGYGYTF
>TRBV21-1|.|TRBJ2-1|.
TGTGCCAGCAGCCTGGCGGGACAGGGCGAGGAGTACTTC
CASSLAGQGEEYF
>TRBV2|.|TRBJ2-7|few
TGTGCCAGCAGTGCGCGGCGCGCCGGCGAGCAGTACTTC
CASSARRAGEQYF
>TRBV19|.|TRBJ1-1|.
TGTGCCAGTAGTATTGGGCAGGGAGTTGAAGCTTTCTTT
CASSIGQGVEAFF
>TRBV5-5|TRBD1|TRBJ2-7|.
TGTGCCAGCAGTCTTACCTTACAGGGGGCGCAATCCGAGCAGTACTTC
CASSLTLQGAQSEQYF
>TRBV5-1|.|TRBJ2-5|.
TGCGCCAGCAGCTTGGCCCCACAGGGACCCCAAGAGACCCAGTACTTC
CASSLAPQGPQETQYF
>TRBV20-1|.|TRBJ2-5|.
TGCAGTGCTCCCCAGGGGGGAGAGACCCAGTACTTC
CSAPQGGETQYF
>TRBV5-1|.|TRBJ2-1|.
TGCGCCAGCCGCCCCGTTAGCGGATACAATGAGCAGTTCTTC
CASRPVSGYNEQFF
>TRBV14|.|TRBJ1-1|.
TGTGCCAGCAGCCCACCCTGGGCCCCGAACACTGAAGCTTTCTTT
CASSPPWAPNTEAFF
>TRBV20-1|TRBD2|TRBJ2-5|.
TGCAGTGCTAGAGCCCCGGGACTAGCGGCAGGGGAGACCCAGTACTTC
CSARAPGLAAGETQYF
>TRBV27|.|TRBJ2-2|few
TGTGCCAGCAGTTCCACGAAAGGGAGCGGGTCGAACACCGGGGAGCTGTTTTTT
CASSSTKGSGSNTGELFF
>TRBV12-5|.|TRBJ1-2|.
TGTGCTAGTGGGAATCCCGACGGCTTCTATGGCTACACCTTC
CASGNPDGFYGYTF
>TRBV5-1|.|TRBJ2-5|few
TGCGCCAGCACTCCCCCCGGGTCGGAGACCCAGTACTTC
CASTPPGSETQYF
>TRBV5-1|.|TRBJ2-5|.
TGCGCTAGCCAGGAGGGGGGCGTCAAAGAGACCCAGTACTTC
CASQEGGVKETQYF
>TRBV28|.|TRBJ2-6|.
TGTGCCAGCAGCTTAGACAGCTACTACTCTGGGGCCAACGTCCTGACTTTC
CASSLDSYYSGANVLTF
>TRBV20-1|TRBD2|TRBJ2-3|few
TGCAGTGCTAGAGCCCTTCCACGACTAGCGGGAACTAGCACAGATACGCAGTATTTT
CSARALPRLAGTSTDTQYF
>TRBV5-6|.|TRBJ1-3|.
TGTGCCAGCAGCCGAAGGGGGTATGGCACCATATATTTT
CASSRRGYGTIYF
>TRBV11-2|.|TRBJ1-1|.
TGTGCCAGCAGCACCAGCTCTGAAGCTTTCTTT
CASSTSSEAFF
>TRBV4-2|.|TRBJ2-1|.
TGTGCCAGCAGCCCCTGGTTGAGGGGGTATGGCTCCTACAATGAGCAGTTCTTC
CASSPWLRGYGSYNEQFF
>TRBV28|.|TRBJ1-6|.
TGTGCCAGCAGTTCCGGGATCTATTCACCCCTCCACTTT
CASSSGIYSPLHF
>TRBV10-3|.|TRBJ1-5|few
TGTGCCATCAGTGTGGGAGGGGTTGGTCAGCCCCAGCATTTT
CAISVGGVGQPQHF
>TRBV4-1|.|TRBJ2-7|few
TGCGCCAGCAGCCAAGGAGCTGGGGTCTCCTACGAGCAGTACTTC
CASSQGAGVSYEQYF
>TRBV20-1|.|TRBJ2-5|.
TGCAGTGCTAGACCCAGAGGGGAGACCCAGTACTTC
CSARPRGETQYF
>TRBV15|.|TRBJ2-4|few
TGTGCCACCAGCAGAGCCTCTAGCGTGGGTCAAAACATTCAGTACTTC
CATSRASSVGQNIQYF
>TRBV20-1|.|TRBJ2-1|.
TGCAGTGCTCTCGAGGGGTCTGAGCAGTTCTTC
CSALEGSEQFF